The 32 T cell receptor beta chains given below trace back to one sample, sequenced in a study of T cells after somatic rescue of genetic block. Using immunoSEQ multiplex PCR, the repertoire was profiled, and TCRdb retains in-frame clones only, with some absent. The sample records some 67,000 clones, under 95% being singletons. Sequenced input: peripheral blood mononuclear cells (PBMCs). The receptors were sampled from a man between 40 and 49 years old.

The rearrangement joins TRBV11-2 to TRBJ2-7; 13 nucleotides align to TRBD2. J gave up 0 bases and V 2 bases, and 7 bases lay outside the gene matches. Germline V gives CDR1 SGHAT, CDR2 FQNNGV. This CDR3 spans 18 amino acids. The CDR3 reads CASSLQWGLAGISYEQYF. In DNA, the CDR3 is TGTGCCAGCAGCTTACAGTGGGGACTAGCGGGGATCTCCTACGAGCAGTACTTC.

Comments on this clone: An end of the junction differs from the germline gene, which may be a read error. The rearrangement uses TRBV5-6 and TRBJ2-7; D not certain. This CDR3 region has 13 residues. CDR1 is SGHDT, CDR2 YYEEEE, per germline. This CDR3 reads CASSLGPSHEQYF. For the CDR3, the DNA is TGTGCCAGCAGCTTGGGGCCCTCCCACGAGCAGTACTTC.

This CDR3 is CASSAIAVLYNEQFF. The CDR3 DNA reads TGTGCCAGCAGCGCAATAGCGGTTCTCTACAATGAGCAGTTCTTC. The chain is built from TRBV7-2 and TRBJ2-1, with D maybe TRBD2 (6 bases). Deletions cut 5 bases from V and 3 bases from J, with 14 bases between. This CDR3 contains 15 residues. Germline-derived CDR1 and CDR2 are SGHTA and FQGNSA.

J is TRBJ2-5 and V is TRBV9; a possible D gene is TRBD1 (6 bases). The CDR3 consists of 15 residues. Germline-derived CDR1 and CDR2 are SGDLS and YYNGEE. V lost 0 bases and J lost 0, with 9 bases in between. The CDR3 here is CASSVGRGYQETQYF. The DNA for the CDR3 is TGTGCCAGCAGCGTAGGAAGGGGGTACCAAGAGACCCAGTACTTC.

V gene TRBV5-1 combines with J gene TRBJ1-1; D is undetermined. The V gene lost 1 base and the J gene lost 7 bases, with 11 bases spanning the gap. This CDR3 contains 13 residues. Germline CDR1 reads SGHRS; CDR2 reads YFSETQ. Here the CDR3 reads CASSLSVGVEAFF. The CDR3 DNA reads as TGCGCCAGCAGCTTGTCGGTCGGGGTTGAAGCTTTCTTT.

V and J are TRBV14 and TRBJ2-3; unclear D gene. Between the trimmed V and J ends, which lost 3 bases and 3 bases, there was a span of 7 bases. The CDR3 totals 13 residues. Germline values: CDR1 SGHDN, CDR2 FVKESK. The CDR3 DNA sequence: TGTGCCAGCAGCCACCGCTATACAGATACGCAGTATTTT. This codes for CASSHRYTDTQYF.

This chain uses TRBV5-1 with TRBJ1-4; no clear D. The germline CDR1 and CDR2 sequences are SGHRS and YFSETQ. V was cut by 4 bases and J by 2 bases, with 12 bases left in between. The CDR3 spans 15 residues. CDR3 DNA: TGCGCCAGCAGCGTACGGGTAGGGACTAATGAAAAACTGTTTTTT. Amino acid sequence: CASSVRVGTNEKLFF.

The rearrangement links TRBV4-3 to TRBJ2-7; possibly TRBD2 for D (6 bases). CDR3 size: 19 residues. V shed 0 bases and J shed 2 bases, with 23 bases lying between them. The V gene's germline CDR1 is LGHNA and CDR2 YSLEER. The chain's CDR3 is CASSQDGGKGWDSAYEQYF. As DNA, the CDR3 is TGCGCCAGCAGCCAAGATGGGGGGAAGGGGTGGGACTCTGCCTACGAGCAGTACTTC.

The V gene is TRBV6-1, the J gene TRBJ2-5; D not certain. V lost 2 bases and J lost 5, with 3 bases in between. The CDR3 has 11 amino acids. Germline-derived CDR1 and CDR2 are MNHNS and SASEGT. The DNA for the CDR3 is TGTGCCAGCAGTGAAATTGAGACCCAGTACTTC. It yields the protein CASSEIETQYF.

The J gene is TRBJ2-3, the V gene TRBV11-2; 9 bases are a match to TRBD1. This CDR3 comprises 16 residues. The trim removed 0 bases at V and 4 bases at J, leaving 5 bases unmatched. Per the germline V gene, CDR1 is SGHAT and CDR2 is FQNNGV. This CDR3 is CASSLEGQGGSDTQYF. The CDR3, as DNA: TGTGCCAGCAGCTTAGAGGGACAGGGAGGATCAGATACGCAGTATTTT.

The chain uses TRBV28 and TRBJ2-1; 9 nucleotides align to TRBD2. The CDR3 loop spans 16 amino acids. J gave up 0 bases and V 4 bases, and 4 bases lay outside the gene matches. Germline assignment: CDR1 MDHEN and CDR2 SYDVKM. The CDR3 protein is CASSSLAGSSYNEQFF. Written as DNA, the CDR3 is TGTGCCAGCAGTTCACTAGCGGGTAGCTCCTACAATGAGCAGTTCTTC.

The CDR3 here is CASSLAIPKGEQYF. The CDR3 region has the DNA TGCGCCAGCAGCTTGGCCATCCCTAAGGGCGAGCAGTACTTC. The chain joins TRBV5-1 to TRBJ2-7; D not certain. Germline V gene data show CDR1 as SGHRS and CDR2 as YFSETQ. Trimming removed 0 bases at V and 6 bases at J, with 13 bases between. This CDR3 is 14 amino acids long.

This chain joins TRBV14 and TRBJ2-7, with unresolved D. Trimming cost V 1 base and J 5 bases, with 3 bases left between them. Germline V gene data show CDR1 as SGHDN and CDR2 as FVKESK. CDR3 size: 11 residues. The CDR3 is CASSQVHEQYF. For the CDR3, the DNA is TGTGCCAGCAGCCAAGTTCACGAGCAGTACTTC.

The J gene is TRBJ2-3, the V gene TRBV10-3; D is possibly TRBD2 (6 bases). There are 14 residues in the CDR3. Germline V CDR1 and CDR2: ENHRY, SYGVKD. V shed 5 bases and J shed 2 bases, with 11 bases lying between them. The CDR3 DNA sequence: TGTGCCATCAGTCTCGCGGGGTCCACAGATACGCAGTATTTT. The encoded protein is CAISLAGSTDTQYF.

The genes are TRBV11-2 and TRBJ2-1; D is unresolved. Deletions cut 5 bases from V and 0 bases from J, with 8 bases between. The CDR3 consists of 14 residues. In germline, CDR1 is SGHAT, CDR2 FQNNGV. CDR3 DNA sequence: TGTGCCAGCAGCCCCGGTAGCTCCTACAATGAGCAGTTCTTC. Amino acids: CASSPGSSYNEQFF.

The V and J genes are TRBV28 and TRBJ2-3; 10 positions agree with TRBD1. The J segment lost 8 bases and the V segment lost 8 bases, leaving 13 bases of the junction unmatched. This CDR3 spans 15 amino acids. Germline assignment: CDR1 MDHEN and CDR2 SYDVKM. The DNA of the CDR3 is TGTGCCAGCGGGGGCGGGACAGGGGCATTAGGTACGCAGTATTTT. Amino acids: CASGGGTGALGTQYF.

This CDR3 is CASSLYGTGETQYF. In DNA form, the CDR3 reads TGTGCCAGCAGCTTGTATGGGACAGGGGAGACCCAGTACTTC. This sequence joins TRBV5-4 and TRBJ2-5; 9 positions match TRBD1. The CDR3 has 14 residues. V lost 1 base, J lost 5 bases, and 3 bases stayed unmatched. Germline V lookup: CDR1 SGHNT, CDR2 YYREEE (reference sequence).

This chain joins TRBV27 and TRBJ2-7; 7 bases map to TRBD2. Unmatched junction bases numbered 15, after V lost 2 bases and J lost 5 bases. Germline CDR1 MNHEY, CDR2 SMNVEV (reference sequence). The CDR3 contains 17 residues. The CDR3 loop is CASSLQSWGGRLDEQYF. Written as DNA, the CDR3 is TGTGCCAGCAGTTTACAATCGTGGGGCGGGAGATTGGACGAGCAGTACTTC.

This CDR3 is CASSLELPGEQFF. The DNA for the CDR3 is TGTGCCAGCAGCTTGGAACTCCCCGGTGAGCAGTTCTTC. The chain employs TRBV5-5 and TRBJ2-1; no reliable D call. This CDR3 spans 13 amino acids. Trimming left V 0 bases short and J 9 bases short, with 10 bases between. CDR1 and CDR2 (germline): SGHKS, YYEKEE (reference sequence).

This rearrangement joins TRBV5-1 to TRBJ2-5; TRBD2 matches 9 bases. CDR3 size: 15 residues. Germline V lookup: CDR1 SGHRS, CDR2 YFSETQ. The V segment lost 1 base and the J segment 5 bases; nucleotides outside the gene matches: 6. In DNA form, the CDR3 reads TGCGCCAGCAGCTTGCGCGGGGGGGCTTCGGAGACCCAGTACTTC. Translation gives CASSLRGGASETQYF.

V is TRBV7-3 and J is TRBJ2-1; TRBD1 matches at 7 bases. The CDR3 is 14 amino acids. V lost 5 bases and J lost 7; bases outside the gene matches: 8. CDR1 is SGHTA and CDR2 is FQGTGA in the germline V gene. CDR3 in amino acids: CASSLDLTGNEQFF. CDR3 nucleotides: TGTGCCAGCAGCCTAGACCTGACAGGGAATGAGCAGTTCTTC.

V usage is TRBV7-6 and J usage is TRBJ1-1, with a possible D match to TRBD1 (5 bases). The CDR3 spans 15 residues. The germline gives CDR1 SGHVS, CDR2 FNYEAQ. V gave up 5 bases and J gave up 3 bases, with 16 bases separating them. CDR3 sequence reads: CASSRWGNGDTEAFF. In nucleotides, the CDR3 is TGTGCCAGCAGCCGTTGGGGGAACGGCGACACTGAAGCTTTCTTT.

The J gene is TRBJ2-1, the V gene TRBV18; D gene uncertain. Trimming removed 3 bases at V and 6 bases at J, with 12 bases between. The CDR3 totals 14 residues. CDR1 is KGHSH, CDR2 LQKENI, per germline. The CDR3 DNA reads as TGTGCCAGCTCACCCACTCTCGGCGTCAATGAGCAGTTCTTC. Its protein is CASSPTLGVNEQFF.

This rearrangement joins TRBV28 to TRBJ1-5, with D possibly matching TRBD1 (6 bases). Germline assignment: CDR1 MDHEN and CDR2 SYDVKM. This CDR3 has 14 amino acids. V dropped 6 bases and J dropped 4 bases, with 13 bases sitting between them. CDR3 protein: CASSTGTQNQPQHF. CDR3 nucleotides: TGTGCCAGCAGCACCGGGACACAAAATCAGCCCCAGCATTTT.

The chain carries TRBV5-1 and TRBJ2-1, with 8 bases lining up with TRBD1. The germline CDR1 and CDR2 sequences are SGHRS and YFSETQ. V lost 4 bases to trimming and J lost 5 bases; unmatched junction nucleotides: 8. This CDR3 contains 15 residues. In DNA, the CDR3 is TGCGCCAGCAGCCCGCGACAGGGGAGACACAATGAGCAGTTCTTC. Translation gives CASSPRQGRHNEQFF.

This chain connects TRBV9 to TRBJ2-5; 7 bases fit TRBD1. Germline V gives CDR1 SGDLS, CDR2 YYNGEE. Trimming took 4 bases from V and 2 from J; bases not matched to a gene: 11. There are 16 residues in the CDR3. CDR3 amino acids: CASSTPGIRGQETQYF. In nucleotides, the CDR3 is TGTGCCAGCAGCACCCCCGGTATCAGGGGGCAAGAGACCCAGTACTTC.

The chain recombines TRBV9 with TRBJ2-5, with D possibly being TRBD2 (5 bases). The CDR3 covers 16 residues. Germline V gives CDR1 SGDLS, CDR2 YYNGEE. Trimming stripped 3 bases from V and 2 bases from J, with 17 bases between. As DNA, the CDR3 is TGTGCCAGCAGCGCCGCCGGGGATTCATATCAAGAGACCCAGTACTTC. Encoded protein: CASSAAGDSYQETQYF.

The V call is TRBV6-1, the J call TRBJ2-5; perhaps TRBD1 as D (6 bases). The CDR3 sequence is 15 residues long. The germline V gene encodes CDR1 MNHNS and CDR2 SASEGT. The V gene lost 6 bases and the J gene lost 5 bases, with 19 bases spanning the gap. The chain's CDR3 is CASRKIQGGGETQYF. As DNA, the CDR3 is TGTGCCAGCAGGAAGATACAGGGTGGCGGGGAGACCCAGTACTTC.

The genes are TRBV5-6 and TRBJ2-3; D is undetermined. Germline-derived CDR1 and CDR2 are SGHDT and YYEEEE. The CDR3 consists of 15 residues. V lost 0 bases, J lost 2 bases, and 10 bases lay in between. The CDR3 is CASSLGAGYTDTQYF. The CDR3 DNA reads as TGTGCCAGCAGCTTGGGGGCAGGATACACAGATACGCAGTATTTT.

The chain uses TRBV2 and TRBJ2-1, with 7 bases that match TRBD2. The V gene's germline CDR1 is SNHLY and CDR2 FYNNEI. After removal of 4 bases from V and 0 bases from J, the junction contained 3 bases not matched to a gene. The CDR3 totals 15 residues. For the CDR3, the DNA is TGTGCCAGCAGTGCCGGCGGGAGCTCCTACAATGAGCAGTTCTTC. This gives the protein CASSAGGSSYNEQFF.

CDR3 sequence reads: CATSRGEAGANVLTF. The CDR3 DNA reads as TGTGCCACCAGCAGAGGGGAAGCTGGGGCCAACGTCCTGACTTTC. V and J are TRBV15 and TRBJ2-6; no definite D call. This CDR3 has 15 amino acids. Germline assignment: CDR1 LNHNV and CDR2 YYDKDF (reference sequence). Between the trimmed V and J ends, which lost 1 base and 2 bases, there was a span of 6 bases.

This chain uses TRBV6-1 with TRBJ2-6, with D tentatively TRBD1 (5 bases). This CDR3 region has 15 residues. Trimming shortened V by 3 bases and J by 4 bases, and 10 bases separated the two germline ends. The germline gives CDR1 MNHNS, CDR2 SASEGT. The CDR3 bases are TGTGCCAGCAGTGACTTTGGGGCAGGGGCCAACGTCCTGACTTTC. Amino acids: CASSDFGAGANVLTF.